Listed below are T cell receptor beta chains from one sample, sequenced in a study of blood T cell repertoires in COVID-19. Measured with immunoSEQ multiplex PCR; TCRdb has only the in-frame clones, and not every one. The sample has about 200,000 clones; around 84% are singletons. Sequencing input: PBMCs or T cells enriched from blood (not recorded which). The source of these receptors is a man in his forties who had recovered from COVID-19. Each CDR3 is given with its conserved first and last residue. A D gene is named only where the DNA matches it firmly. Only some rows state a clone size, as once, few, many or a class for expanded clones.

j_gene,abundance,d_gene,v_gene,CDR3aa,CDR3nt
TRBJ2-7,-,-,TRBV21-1,CASRLQDPQGTYYEQYF,TGTGCCAGCAGACTTCAAGACCCACAGGGCACTTACTACGAGCAGTACTTC
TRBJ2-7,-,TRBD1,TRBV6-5,CASRTQGTVTYEQYF,TGTGCCAGCAGGACCCAGGGGACAGTGACCTACGAGCAGTACTTC
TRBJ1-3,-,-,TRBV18,CASSPGQSRSGNTIYF,TGTGCCAGCTCACCAGGACAGTCCCGCTCTGGAAACACCATATATTTT
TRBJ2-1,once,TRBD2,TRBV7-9,CASSSGGGSLSYNEQFF,TGTGCCAGCAGCTCCGGCGGCGGGAGCCTGTCCTACAATGAGCAGTTCTTC
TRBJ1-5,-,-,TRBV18,CASSSGQSNQPQHF,TGTGCCAGCTCAAGCGGACAGAGCAATCAGCCCCAGCATTTT
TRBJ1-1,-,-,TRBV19,CASRRTGRRENTEAFF,TGTGCCAGTAGGAGAACAGGGCGTAGAGAGAACACTGAAGCTTTCTTT
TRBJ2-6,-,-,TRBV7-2,CASSRSGANVLTF,TGTGCCAGCAGCCGGTCTGGGGCCAACGTCCTGACTTTC
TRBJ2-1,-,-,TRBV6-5,CASRTKPHQGEQFF,TGTGCCAGCAGGACTAAACCTCATCAGGGGGAGCAGTTCTTC
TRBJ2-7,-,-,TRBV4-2,CASSQDFLYEQYF,TGTGCCAGCAGCCAAGATTTTCTATACGAGCAGTACTTC
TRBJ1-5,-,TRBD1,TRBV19,CASGTGGANQPQHF,TGTGCCAGCGGAACAGGGGGCGCAAATCAGCCCCAGCATTTT
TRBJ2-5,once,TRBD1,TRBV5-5,CASSLDRVDAYGETQYF,TGTGCCAGCAGCTTAGACAGGGTCGATGCCTATGGGGAGACCCAGTACTTC
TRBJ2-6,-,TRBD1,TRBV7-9,CASRPGTVLSGANVLTF,TGTGCCAGCAGACCCGGGACAGTGCTATCGGGGGCCAACGTCCTGACTTTC
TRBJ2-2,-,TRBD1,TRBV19,CASSIGQGWELFF,TGTGCCAGTAGTATCGGACAGGGATGGGAGCTGTTTTTT
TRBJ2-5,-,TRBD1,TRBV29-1,CSVPQGAGETQYF,TGCAGCGTCCCACAGGGGGCCGGAGAGACCCAGTACTTC
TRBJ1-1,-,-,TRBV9,CASSVDSRNTEAFF,TGTGCCAGCAGCGTAGACAGTCGGAACACTGAAGCTTTCTTT
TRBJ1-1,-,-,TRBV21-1,CASSKGPHRRKNTEAFF,TGTGCCAGCAGCAAAGGTCCCCACAGGAGAAAAAACACTGAAGCTTTCTTT
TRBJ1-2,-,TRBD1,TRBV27,CASSLTGGLNYGYTF,TGTGCCAGCAGTCTGACAGGGGGCCTCAACTATGGCTACACCTTC
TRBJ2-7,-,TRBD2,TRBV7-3,CASSLSSGGEQYF,TGTGCCAGCAGCTTGTCGTCGGGAGGCGAGCAGTACTTC
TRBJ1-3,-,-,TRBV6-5,CASSSPVGNTIYF,TGTGCCAGCAGTTCGCCGGTTGGAAACACCATATATTTT
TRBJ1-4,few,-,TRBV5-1,CASREGGANEKLFF,TGCGCCAGCAGGGAAGGGGGGGCTAATGAAAAACTGTTTTTT
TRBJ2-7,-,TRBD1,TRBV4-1,CASSQWDREYEQYF,TGCGCCAGCAGCCAGTGGGACAGGGAATACGAGCAGTACTTC
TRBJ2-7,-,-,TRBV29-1,CSVVSGSYEQYF,TGCAGCGTTGTTTCGGGCTCCTACGAGCAGTACTTC
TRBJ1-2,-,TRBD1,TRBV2,CASSDPTGGYGYTF,TGTGCCAGCAGTGACCCGACAGGGGGCTATGGCTACACCTTC
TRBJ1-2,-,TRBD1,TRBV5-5,CASSADRGLNGYTF,TGTGCCAGCAGCGCGGACAGGGGGCTTAATGGCTACACCTTC
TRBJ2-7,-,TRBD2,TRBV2,CASSSLGSGRVGEQYF,TGTGCCAGCAGTTCCTTGGGGAGCGGGAGAGTAGGGGAGCAGTACTTC
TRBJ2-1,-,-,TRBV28,CASSGGHYNEQFF,TGTGCCAGCAGTGGCGGGCACTACAATGAGCAGTTCTTC
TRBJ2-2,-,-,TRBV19,CASSELTGSGTGELFF,TGTGCCAGTAGTGAGTTAACAGGGTCTGGCACCGGGGAGCTGTTTTTT
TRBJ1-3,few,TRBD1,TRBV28,CASSLGQGSTGNTIYF,TGTGCCAGCAGTCTTGGACAGGGGTCGACTGGAAACACCATATATTTT
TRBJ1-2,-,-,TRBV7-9,CASSLPITGNYGYTF,TGTGCCAGCAGCTTACCCATCACAGGGAACTATGGCTACACCTTC
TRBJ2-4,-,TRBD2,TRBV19,CASRGTSGREAKNIQYF,TGTGCCAGTCGGGGGACTAGCGGGAGGGAGGCCAAAAACATTCAGTACTTC